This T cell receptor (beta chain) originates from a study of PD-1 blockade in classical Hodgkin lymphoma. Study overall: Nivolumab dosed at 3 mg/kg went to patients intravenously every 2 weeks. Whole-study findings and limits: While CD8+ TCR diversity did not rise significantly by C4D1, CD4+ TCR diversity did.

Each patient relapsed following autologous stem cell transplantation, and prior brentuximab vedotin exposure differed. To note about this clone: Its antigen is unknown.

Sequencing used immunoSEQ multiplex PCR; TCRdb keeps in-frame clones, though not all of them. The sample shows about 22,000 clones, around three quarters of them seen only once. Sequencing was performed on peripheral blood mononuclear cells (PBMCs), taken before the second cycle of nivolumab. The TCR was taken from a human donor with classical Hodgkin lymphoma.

This chain's CDR3 is CASSFRGSEQETQYF. CDR3 bases: TGCGCCAGCAGCTTCAGGGGGTCGGAACAAGAGACCCAGTACTTC. This chain joins TRBV5-1 and TRBJ2-5, with 7 positions matching TRBD1. The CDR3 has 15 amino acids. Trimming cost V 2 bases and J 2 bases; bases outside gene matches: 6. The germline gives CDR1 SGHRS, CDR2 YFSETQ.